A single sample gave rise to the 29 T cell receptor beta chains below, sequenced in a study of blood T cell repertoires in COVID-19. Assay used: immunoSEQ multiplex PCR; TCRdb lists only in-frame clones, some missing. The sample consists of hundreds of thousands of clones, around nine tenths of them appearing once. What was sequenced was PBMCs or T cells enriched from blood (not recorded which). The receptors were sampled from a woman aged 40 to 55 who had recovered from COVID-19.

The chain couples TRBV24-1 to TRBJ2-1, with 10 bases identical to TRBD1. CDR3 size: 15 residues. Germline CDR1 reads KGHDR; CDR2 reads SFDVKD. The J segment lost 8 bases and the V segment lost 4 bases, leaving 7 bases of the junction unmatched. CDR3 loop: CATSDTTGGIDEQFF. For the CDR3, the DNA is TGTGCCACCAGTGACACGACAGGGGGCATCGATGAGCAGTTCTTC.

This clone was recorded a few times. This chain connects TRBV18 to TRBJ1-2; D may be TRBD1 (5 bases). The germline CDR1 and CDR2 sequences are KGHSH and LQKENI. CDR3 length: 15 amino acids. With 3 bases removed from V and 7 bases from J, the gap between germline ends came to 18 bases. CDR3 in amino acids: CASSPRLGDSGGYTF. The CDR3 DNA is TGTGCCAGCTCACCGAGGCTAGGGGATTCGGGTGGCTACACCTTC.

J is TRBJ2-5 and V is TRBV9; TRBD2 matches 9 bases. This CDR3 has 17 residues. Germline CDR1 SGDLS, CDR2 YYNGEE. The J segment lost 1 base and the V segment lost 0 bases, leaving 7 bases of the junction unmatched. CDR3 region: CASSVGGSGRGQETQYF. The CDR3, as DNA: TGTGCCAGCAGCGTAGGAGGTAGCGGGAGAGGCCAAGAGACCCAGTACTTC. Combining the CDR3 with reference TRBV9 and TRBJ2-5 gives the whole variable domain DSGVTQTPKHLITATGQRVTLRCSPRSGDLSVYWYQQSLDQGLQFLIQYYNGEERAKGNILERFSAQQFPDLHSELNLSSLELGDSALYFCASSVGGSGRGQETQYFGPGTRLLVL.

J is TRBJ2-7 and V is TRBV7-8; possibly TRBD1 for D (5 bases). Germline CDR1 SGHVS, CDR2 FQNEAQ. CDR3 length: 13 amino acids. Trimming cost V 5 bases and J 1 base, with 9 bases left between them. In nucleotides, the CDR3 is TGTGCCAGCAGCGTAGGACATTCCTACGAGCAGTACTTC. Translating gives CASSVGHSYEQYF.

With respect to this clone: The same CDR3 also results from other DNA sequences found in this sample. The rearrangement joins TRBV18 to TRBJ2-3; 7 nucleotides agree with TRBD1. Germline assignment: CDR1 KGHSH and CDR2 LQKENI. The CDR3 runs 15 residues. The junction had 1 base not matched to a gene; V was cut back by 0 bases and J by 1 base. The CDR3 bases are TGTGCCAGCTCACCACCTACAGGGGGCACAGATACGCAGTATTTT. This codes for CASSPPTGGTDTQYF.

The gene calls are TRBV14 and TRBJ1-2; tentative D call: TRBD1 (5 bases). Between the trimmed V and J ends, which lost 4 bases and 4 bases, there was a span of 13 bases. The length of the CDR3 is 14 residues. CDR1 is SGHDN and CDR2 is FVKESK in the germline V gene. The CDR3 loop reads CASSPGVDLYGYTF. Here the CDR3 DNA reads TGTGCCAGCAGCCCGGGGGTCGACCTCTATGGCTACACCTTC.

This chain links TRBV11-3 with TRBJ2-2, with 8 positions matching TRBD2. Germline V gives CDR1 SGHNT, CDR2 YENEEA. The CDR3 has 15 amino acids. The ends lost 5 bases at V and 0 bases at J; junction bases unmatched: 2. The CDR3 spells CASSRGGPNTGELFF. The CDR3 nucleotides are TGTGCCAGCAGCCGGGGGGGGCCGAACACCGGGGAGCTGTTTTTT.

The chain employs TRBV19 and TRBJ2-7; no reliable D call. V dropped 3 bases and J dropped 5 bases, with 11 bases sitting between them. CDR1 LNHDA and CDR2 SQIVND come from the germline V gene (reference sequence). The CDR3 contains 13 residues. CDR3 region: CASSISGFNEQYF. The CDR3 region has the DNA TGTGCCAGTAGTATCTCCGGGTTTAACGAGCAGTACTTC.

The chain has TRBV9 and TRBJ2-3, with TRBD1 identical over 7 bases. The CDR3 has 17 residues. V was pared by 4 bases and J by 0 bases, with 11 bases of the junction left unmatched. Germline loops: CDR1 SGDLS, CDR2 YYNGEE. The CDR3 is CASSHKWGQSSTDTQYF. The CDR3, as DNA: TGTGCCAGCAGCCACAAATGGGGACAGTCAAGCACAGATACGCAGTATTTT.

The rearrangement uses TRBV3-1 (or the pseudogene TRBV3-2) and TRBJ2-1, with D tentatively TRBD2 (6 bases). Germline lookup yields CDR1 LGHDT and CDR2 YNNKEL (reference sequence). Trimming removed 3 bases at V and 0 bases at J, with 21 bases between. The CDR3 runs 19 residues. The CDR3 DNA is TGTGCCAGCAGCCAGGAGGGCTGGCGGGACTCAAGCTCCTACAATGAGCAGTTCTTC. Its protein is CASSQEGWRDSSSYNEQFF.

The chain couples TRBV18 to TRBJ2-6, with TRBD2 matching 13 bases. V dropped 3 bases and J dropped 1; count of bases not matched to a gene: 0. The germline gives CDR1 KGHSH, CDR2 LQKENI. The CDR3 sequence is 17 residues long. The CDR3 nucleotides are TGTGCCAGCTCACCGGGACTAGCGGGGTCTGGGGCCAACGTCCTGACTTTC. Translation: CASSPGLAGSGANVLTF.

The chain couples TRBV3-1 (or the pseudogene TRBV3-2) to TRBJ2-1; 11 bases map to TRBD2. There are 17 residues in the CDR3. The V gene's germline CDR1 is LGHDT and CDR2 YNNKEL (reference sequence). V was clipped by 0 bases and J by 7 bases; unmatched bases: 8. The CDR3 nucleotides are TGTGCCAGCAGCCAAGATCTAACTAGCGGGAGTAGGAATGAGCAGTTCTTC. It codes for CASSQDLTSGSRNEQFF.

The V gene is TRBV19, the J gene TRBJ1-5, with D possibly TRBD1 on 6 matching bases. Trimming left V 5 bases short and J 5 bases short, with 13 bases between. This CDR3 contains 14 residues. Per germline, CDR1 LNHDA and CDR2 SQIVND (reference sequence). The CDR3 here is CASSSGTQYQPQHF. DNA of the CDR3: TGTGCCAGTAGTTCCGGGACACAATATCAGCCCCAGCATTTT.

The chain has TRBV6-2 or TRBV6-3 and TRBJ2-4, with a possible D match to TRBD1 (6 bases). V lost 5 bases and J lost 0, with 17 bases in between. The germline V gene encodes CDR1 MNHEY and CDR2 SVGEGT. This CDR3 has 17 amino acids. CDR3 coding DNA: TGTGCCAGCAGTCCCCGGGGACAACCATCAGCCAAAAACATTCAGTACTTC. It specifies CASSPRGQPSAKNIQYF.

The rearrangement uses TRBV28 and TRBJ2-1; 7 bases are shared with TRBD2. Germline V lookup: CDR1 MDHEN, CDR2 SYDVKM. CDR3 length equals 14 residues. The junction had 11 bases not matched to a gene; V was cut back by 8 bases and J by 7 bases. CDR3 region: CASQEAGVFNEQFF. The CDR3 bases are TGTGCCAGCCAGGAGGCGGGAGTTTTTAATGAGCAGTTCTTC.

V is TRBV29-1 and J is TRBJ1-2; D unclear. Germline V gene sequence: CDR1 SQVTM, CDR2 ANQGSEA. Trimming removed 4 bases from V and 3 bases from J, with 12 bases in between. The CDR3 contains 13 residues. The CDR3 coding sequence is TGCAGCGTTGCCGGCGGCGGCTACTATGGCTACACCTTC. Translation: CSVAGGGYYGYTF.

This clone showed up just once. This sequence joins TRBV6-5 and TRBJ2-1; TRBD2 aligns across 14 bases. Germline V gives CDR1 MNHEY, CDR2 SVGAGI. CDR3 length equals 14 residues. V lost 6 bases to trimming and J lost 8 bases; unmatched junction nucleotides: 3. This CDR3 reads CASRGLAGADEQFF. The CDR3 bases are TGTGCCAGCAGGGGACTAGCGGGGGCAGATGAGCAGTTCTTC.

This clone has only a few counts. V gene TRBV27 combines with J gene TRBJ2-7; 9 positions agree with TRBD2. Trimming removed 9 bases from V and 5 bases from J; junction bases left unmatched: 11. Germline CDR1 reads MNHEY; CDR2 reads SMNVEV (reference sequence). The CDR3 extends over 14 amino acids. CDR3 DNA sequence: TGTGCCAGACCCTTAGCGGGAGACGGGGACGAGCAGTACTTC. Translating it yields CARPLAGDGDEQYF.

The rearrangement uses TRBV19 and TRBJ1-6; D unresolved. V was cut by 5 bases and J by 14 bases, with 16 bases left in between. CDR1 is LNHDA, CDR2 SQIVND, per germline (reference sequence). The CDR3 contains 13 residues. The CDR3 sequence: CASSPDRTRTLHF. CDR3 nucleotides: TGTGCCAGTAGTCCTGACCGGACTCGGACCCTCCACTTT.

The rearrangement uses TRBV28 and TRBJ1-3; D unresolved. The V gene's germline CDR1 is MDHEN and CDR2 SYDVKM. The CDR3 length is 15 residues. Trimming removed 5 bases from V and 0 bases from J, with 11 bases in between. CDR3 sequence: CASSTVAISGNTIYF. The CDR3 bases are TGTGCCAGCAGTACAGTGGCCATCTCTGGAAACACCATATATTTT.

The J gene is TRBJ2-1, the V gene TRBV6-5; TRBD2 agrees at 11 bases. The CDR3 covers 15 residues. Trimming removed 0 bases from V and 8 bases from J; junction bases left unmatched: 3. CDR1 is MNHEY and CDR2 is SVGAGI in the germline V gene. The CDR3 sequence: CASSYSTSGGDEQFF. CDR3 DNA sequence: TGTGCCAGCAGTTACTCCACTAGCGGGGGCGATGAGCAGTTCTTC.

V and J are TRBV4-1 and TRBJ2-3; tentatively, D is TRBD2 (7 bases). V was clipped by 0 bases and J by 4 bases, with 11 bases between them. This CDR3 comprises 15 residues. Germline V gene data show CDR1 as MGHRA and CDR2 as YSYEKL. The chain's CDR3 is CASSQDGGRPDTQYF. The CDR3 coding sequence is TGCGCCAGCAGCCAAGACGGGGGGCGCCCAGATACGCAGTATTTT.

The chain employs TRBV15 and TRBJ2-2; TRBD2 agrees at 9 bases. CDR3 length equals 16 residues. The ends lost 1 base at V and 7 bases at J; junction bases unmatched: 7. CDR1 is LNHNV and CDR2 is YYDKDF in the germline V gene (reference sequence). The CDR3 bases are TGTGCCACCAGCAGAGGACTAGCGGAGACAGGCGGGGAGCTGTTTTTT. It is translated as CATSRGLAETGGELFF.

The chain carries TRBV20-1 and TRBJ2-3; the match to TRBD1 covers 11 bases. The ends lost 3 bases at V and 6 bases at J; junction bases unmatched: 8. Looked up from germline, CDR1 is DFQATT and CDR2 is SNEGSKA (reference sequence). The CDR3 loop spans 15 amino acids. The CDR3 coding sequence is TGCAGTGCTAGTCCGGGACAGGGGGTATGGGATACGCAGTATTTT. It specifies CSASPGQGVWDTQYF.

The V gene is TRBV7-3, the J gene TRBJ2-5, with D possibly matching TRBD2 (6 bases). Trimming left V 5 bases short and J 5 bases short, with 12 bases between. The germline V gene has CDR1 SGHTA and CDR2 FQGTGA. This CDR3 has 13 residues. This CDR3 reads CASSPGTSETQYF. Written as DNA, the CDR3 is TGTGCCAGCAGCCCGGGGACTTCGGAGACCCAGTACTTC. Full variable domain (remainder filled in from reference TRBV7-3 and TRBJ2-5): GAGVSQTPSNKVTEKGKYVELRCDPISGHTALYWYRQSLGQGPEFLIYFQGTGAADDSGLPNDRFFAVRPEGSVSTLKIQRTERGDSAVYLCASSPGTSETQYFGPGTRLLVL.

The chain combines TRBV28 with TRBJ2-5; D is uncertain. The CDR3 extends over 13 amino acids. Trimming removed 2 bases at V and 1 base at J, with 5 bases between. Germline V gene sequence: CDR1 MDHEN, CDR2 SYDVKM. The CDR3 sequence is CASSLTPQETQYF. The CDR3 DNA reads TGTGCCAGCAGTTTAACACCCCAAGAGACCCAGTACTTC. Using reference TRBV28 and TRBJ2-5 for the parts outside the CDR3, the full variable domain is DVKVTQSSRYLVKRTGEKVFLECVQDMDHENMFWYRQDPGLGLRLIYFSYDVKMKEKGDIPEGYSVSREKKERFSLILESASTNQTSMYLCASSLTPQETQYFGPGTRLLVL.

This clone came up once. The V gene is TRBV9, the J gene TRBJ2-2; TRBD2 agrees at 10 bases. The length of the CDR3 is 18 residues. Germline V gene data show CDR1 as SGDLS and CDR2 as YYNGEE. V lost 0 bases, J lost 0 bases, and 5 bases stayed unmatched. The CDR3 here is CASSVAHGLAANTGELFF. As DNA, the CDR3 is TGTGCCAGCAGCGTAGCTCATGGACTAGCGGCGAACACCGGGGAGCTGTTTTTT. The variable domain in full, completed from reference TRBV9 and TRBJ2-2, reads DSGVTQTPKHLITATGQRVTLRCSPRSGDLSVYWYQQSLDQGLQFLIQYYNGEERAKGNILERFSAQQFPDLHSELNLSSLELGDSALYFCASSVAHGLAANTGELFFGEGSRLTVL.

The V gene is TRBV19, the J gene TRBJ2-7; 9 bases match TRBD1. This CDR3 region has 15 residues. Trimming removed 2 bases from V and 4 bases from J; junction bases left unmatched: 6. Germline CDR1 is LNHDA and CDR2 is SQIVND (reference sequence). The CDR3 DNA follows: TGTGCCAGTAGTATAATGGCCGGACAGGGGTACGAGCAGTACTTC. Amino acid sequence: CASSIMAGQGYEQYF.

The chain links TRBV12-3 or TRBV12-4 to TRBJ2-3; 7 bases line up with TRBD1. Unmatched junction bases numbered 6, after V lost 10 bases and J lost 2 bases. This CDR3 is 13 amino acids long. The CDR3 nucleotides read TGTGCCACCCGGGACAGTGCCACAGATACGCAGTATTTT. Translation: CATRDSATDTQYF.